Listed below are T cell receptor beta chains from one sample, sequenced in a study of shared clonotypes between healthy human individuals. The repertoire was sequenced with immunoSEQ multiplex PCR; TCRdb's copy has only in-frame clones and lacks some. The sample includes over 2,000,000 clones, approximately 92% of them seen just once. The sequenced sample consisted of naive CD8+ T cells from PBMCs. All receptors derive from a man younger than 35 in good health. Some clones in this sample may be carry-over from other donors' samples. The CDR3 runs from the conserved cysteine through the conserved F or W. D genes are given only for firm matches. Not all rows give a size; the values are once, few, many and, for expanded clones, a class.

TRBD2	.	TRBJ2-1	TRBV5-6	CASSLGLAGYNEQFF	TGTGCCAGCAGCTTGGGACTAGCGGGTTACAATGAGCAGTTCTTC
.	.	TRBJ2-7	TRBV29-1	CSVRGSKIYEQYF	TGCAGCGTTCGGGGTAGTAAGATTTACGAGCAGTACTTC
TRBD2	.	TRBJ2-3	TRBV7-9	CASSLILAADTQYF	TGTGCCAGCAGCTTAATCCTAGCGGCAGATACGCAGTATTTT
TRBD1	.	TRBJ2-7	TRBV6-5	CASRRPGQFYEQYF	TGTGCCAGCAGGCGACCGGGACAGTTCTACGAGCAGTACTTC
.	.	TRBJ2-1	TRBV10-3	CAISENHPSYNEQFF	TGTGCCATCAGTGAGAATCATCCCTCCTACAATGAGCAGTTCTTC
.	once	TRBJ1-2	TRBV28	CASSHINRQSNYGYTF	TGTGCCAGCAGTCATATAAATAGGCAAAGCAACTATGGCTACACCTTC
TRBD1	once	TRBJ1-2	TRBV19	CASSITGQAGGYTF	TGTGCCAGTAGTATAACGGGACAGGCTGGGGGCTACACCTTC
.	.	TRBJ1-1	TRBV7-9	CASSWTENTEAFF	TGTGCCAGCAGCTGGACTGAAAACACTGAAGCTTTCTTT
.	few	TRBJ2-2	TRBV15	CATSVRDGATGELFF	TGTGCCACCAGTGTAAGGGACGGAGCCACCGGGGAGCTGTTTTTT
TRBD2	.	TRBJ2-4	TRBV4-3	CASSQVATSGSGRVYF	TGCGCCAGCAGCCAAGTTGCGACTAGCGGGAGTGGTAGGGTGTACTTC
.	few	TRBJ1-1	TRBV9	CASSVARGPGTEAFF	TGTGCCAGCAGCGTAGCTCGGGGGCCGGGAACTGAAGCTTTCTTT
TRBD1	.	TRBJ1-1	TRBV10-3	CAISRWTGSDQNTEAFF	TGTGCCATCAGTCGGTGGACAGGGAGTGATCAAAACACTGAAGCTTTCTTT
.	.	TRBJ2-2	TRBV6-6	CASSYVHRRTGELFF	TGTGCCAGCAGTTACGTACACCGTCGGACCGGGGAGCTGTTTTTT
TRBD2	.	TRBJ2-1	TRBV19	CASSMTSGRDNEQFF	TGTGCCAGTAGTATGACTAGCGGGAGGGACAATGAGCAGTTCTTC
.	.	TRBJ2-7	TRBV29-1	CSASAGTWAYEQYF	TGCAGCGCCTCCGCGGGCACATGGGCCTACGAGCAGTACTTC
.	.	TRBJ2-1	TRBV14	CASSQVVQSSYNEQFF	TGTGCCAGCAGCCAAGTTGTCCAGAGCTCCTACAATGAGCAGTTCTTC
TRBD1	.	TRBJ2-6	TRBV2	CASSAEDRGRGSGANVLTF	TGTGCCAGCAGTGCCGAGGACAGGGGACGGGGCTCTGGGGCCAACGTCCTGACTTTC
.	.	TRBJ1-2	TRBV28	CASSFPREGGNYGYTF	TGTGCCAGCAGTTTTCCCAGGGAAGGGGGTAACTATGGCTACACCTTC
TRBD2	.	TRBJ2-1	TRBV19	CASSIPSGTVDEQFF	TGTGCCAGTAGTATACCTAGCGGGACGGTCGATGAGCAGTTCTTC
.	once	TRBJ2-2	TRBV7-9	CASSPRPGWEENTGELFF	TGTGCCAGCAGCCCACGTCCCGGATGGGAAGAGAACACCGGGGAGCTGTTTTTT
.	.	TRBJ2-1	TRBV4-2	CASSQDSYNEQFF	TGTGCCAGCAGCCAAGACTCGTACAATGAGCAGTTCTTC
.	.	TRBJ2-1	TRBV6-4	CASSDSKTNQFF	TGTGCCAGCAGTGACTCGAAAACTAATCAGTTCTTC
.	.	TRBJ2-1	TRBV28	CASSDFGDGPYNEQFF	TGTGCCAGCAGTGACTTCGGGGACGGACCCTACAATGAGCAGTTCTTC
.	.	TRBJ1-2	TRBV4-1	CASSQAGTELGYTF	TGCGCCAGCAGCCAGGCCGGGACCGAACTCGGCTACACCTTC
.	.	TRBJ2-1	TRBV7-9	CASSLPQYEQFF	TGTGCCAGCAGCTTACCCCAGTATGAGCAGTTCTTC
.	.	TRBJ1-5	TRBV19	CASRAGSINYSNQPQHF	TGTGCCAGTAGGGCCGGGTCCATAAATTATAGCAATCAGCCCCAGCATTTT
.	.	TRBJ1-2	TRBV7-3	CASTESGPYGYTF	TGTGCCAGCACCGAAAGTGGGCCTTATGGCTACACCTTC
.	once	TRBJ1-2	TRBV9	CASSVPSYGYTF	TGTGCCAGCAGCGTACCGAGCTATGGCTACACCTTC
.	.	TRBJ1-5	TRBV21-1	CARNQPQHF	TGTGCCAGGAATCAGCCCCAGCATTTT
TRBD2	.	TRBJ2-2	TRBV29-1	CSVVLKGFPGAGSGELFF	TGCAGCGTTGTTTTAAAGGGGTTTCCGGGAGCGGGATCCGGGGAGCTGTTTTTT
.	.	TRBJ2-1	TRBV29-1	CSVGGNEQFF	TGCAGCGTTGGAGGGAATGAGCAGTTCTTC
TRBD1	.	TRBJ1-2	TRBV14	CASSQEGGTVHF	TGTGCCAGCAGCCAAGAGGGCGGGACAGTTCACTTC
.	.	TRBJ2-6	TRBV7-9	CASSHGLSGANVLTF	TGTGCCAGCAGCCATGGCCTGTCTGGGGCCAACGTCCTGACTTTC
TRBD1	.	TRBJ2-6	TRBV7-9	CASSPQGAGANVLTF	TGTGCCAGCAGCCCTCAGGGGGCTGGGGCCAACGTCCTGACTTTC
TRBD1	.	TRBJ1-2	TRBV5-8	CASSLGTDRGPVFDTF	TGTGCCAGCAGCTTGGGGACGGACAGGGGGCCCGTGTTCGACACCTTC
.	.	TRBJ1-1	TRBV5-1	CASGDRLNTEAFF	TGCGCCAGCGGAGACAGATTGAACACTGAAGCTTTCTTT
.	.	TRBJ2-1	TRBV7-9	CASSSIEASGNEQFF	TGTGCCAGCAGCTCCATCGAGGCTTCGGGCAATGAGCAGTTCTTC
TRBD1	.	TRBJ1-2	TRBV30	CAWRGGQTGIPEYTF	TGTGCCTGGAGAGGAGGACAGACAGGGATCCCAGAGTACACCTTC
.	.	TRBJ1-1	TRBV7-8	CASSLVPGLNTEAFF	TGTGCCAGCAGCTTAGTACCGGGGCTCAACACTGAAGCTTTCTTT
TRBD1	once	TRBJ1-2	TRBV14	CASSPRDRGFLINYGYTF	TGTGCCAGCAGCCCCCGGGACAGGGGATTCCTCATCAACTATGGCTACACCTTC
.	.	TRBJ2-7	TRBV27	CASSFSAGYEQYF	TGTGCCAGCAGTTTTTCTGCTGGGTACGAGCAGTACTTC
.	.	TRBJ2-3	TRBV20-1	CSAVPADTQYF	TGCAGTGCGGTTCCCGCGGATACGCAGTATTTT